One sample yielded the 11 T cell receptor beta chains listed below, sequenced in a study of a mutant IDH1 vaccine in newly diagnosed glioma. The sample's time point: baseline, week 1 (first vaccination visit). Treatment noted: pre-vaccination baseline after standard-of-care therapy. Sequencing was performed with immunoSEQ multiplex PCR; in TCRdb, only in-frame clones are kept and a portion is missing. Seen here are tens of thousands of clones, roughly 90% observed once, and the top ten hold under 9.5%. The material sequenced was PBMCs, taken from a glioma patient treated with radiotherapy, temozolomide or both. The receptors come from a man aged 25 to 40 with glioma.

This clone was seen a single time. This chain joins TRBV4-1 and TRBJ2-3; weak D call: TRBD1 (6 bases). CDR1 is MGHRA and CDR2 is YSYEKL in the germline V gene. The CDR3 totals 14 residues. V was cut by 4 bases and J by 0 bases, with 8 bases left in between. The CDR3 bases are TGCGCCAGCAGCCCGCAGGGGAGCACAGATACGCAGTATTTT. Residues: CASSPQGSTDTQYF.

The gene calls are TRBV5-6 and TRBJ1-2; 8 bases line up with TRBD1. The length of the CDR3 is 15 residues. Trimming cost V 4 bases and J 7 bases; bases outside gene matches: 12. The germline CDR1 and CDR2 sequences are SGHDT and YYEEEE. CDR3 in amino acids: CASSLYGQGVGGYTF. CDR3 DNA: TGTGCCAGCAGCCTGTACGGACAGGGTGTCGGTGGCTACACCTTC.

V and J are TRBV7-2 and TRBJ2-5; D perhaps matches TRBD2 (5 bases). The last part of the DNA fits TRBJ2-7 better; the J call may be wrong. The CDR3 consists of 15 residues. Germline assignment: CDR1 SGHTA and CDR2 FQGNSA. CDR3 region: CASSSLGLFTYEQYF. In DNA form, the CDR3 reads TGTGCCAGCAGCTCCCTCGGACTGTTCACCTACGAGCAGTACTTC.

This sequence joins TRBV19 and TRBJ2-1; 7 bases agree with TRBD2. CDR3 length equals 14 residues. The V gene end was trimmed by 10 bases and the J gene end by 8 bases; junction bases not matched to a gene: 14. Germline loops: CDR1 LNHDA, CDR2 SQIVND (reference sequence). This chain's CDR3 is CATDTGRRGDEQFF. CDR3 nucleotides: TGTGCCACCGACACCGGGAGACGGGGGGATGAGCAGTTCTTC.

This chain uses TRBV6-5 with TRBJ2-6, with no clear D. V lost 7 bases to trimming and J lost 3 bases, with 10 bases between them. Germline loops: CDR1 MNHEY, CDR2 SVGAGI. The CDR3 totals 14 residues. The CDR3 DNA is TGTGCCAGCACCACGAGGTTTGGGGCCAACGTCCTGACTTTC. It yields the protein CASTTRFGANVLTF.

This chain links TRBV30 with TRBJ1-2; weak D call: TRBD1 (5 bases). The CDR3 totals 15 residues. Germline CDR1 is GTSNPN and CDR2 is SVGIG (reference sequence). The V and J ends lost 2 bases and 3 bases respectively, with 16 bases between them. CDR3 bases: TGTGCCTGGAGTATTACGACAGTTGGGGACTATGGCTACACCTTC. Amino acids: CAWSITTVGDYGYTF. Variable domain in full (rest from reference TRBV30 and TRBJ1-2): SQTIHQWPATLVQPVGSPLSLECTVEGTSNPNLYWYRQAAGRGLQLLFYSVGIGQISSEVPQNLSASRPQDRQFILSSKKLLLSDSGFYLCAWSITTVGDYGYTFGSGTRLTVV.

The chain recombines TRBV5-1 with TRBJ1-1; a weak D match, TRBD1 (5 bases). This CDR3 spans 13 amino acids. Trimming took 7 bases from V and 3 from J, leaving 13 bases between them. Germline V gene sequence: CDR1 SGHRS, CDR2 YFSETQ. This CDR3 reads CASGFGGYTEAFF. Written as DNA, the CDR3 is TGCGCCAGCGGATTTGGGGGATACACTGAAGCTTTCTTT.

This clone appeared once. The CDR3 here is CASSVRRAGYTF. As DNA, the CDR3 is TGTGCCAGCAGCGTGCGCAGGGCTGGCTACACCTTC. The chain links TRBV7-2 to TRBJ1-2; the D gene is possibly TRBD1 (5 bases). V was pared by 5 bases and J by 7 bases, with 11 bases between. The CDR3 loop spans 12 amino acids. Germline V gene data show CDR1 as SGHTA and CDR2 as FQGNSA. The variable domain in full, completed from reference TRBV7-2 and TRBJ1-2, reads GAGVSQSPSNKVTEKGKDVELRCDPISGHTALYWYRQSLGQGLEFLIYFQGNSAPDKSGLPSDRFSAERTGGSVSTLTIQRTQQEDSAVYLCASSVRRAGYTFGSGTRLTVV.

This CDR3 reads CASSRPGTGTSYEQYF. The CDR3 DNA reads TGCGCCAGCAGCCGTCCCGGGACAGGGACATCCTACGAGCAGTACTTC. The chain employs TRBV5-1 and TRBJ2-7; 9 bases fit TRBD1. This CDR3 is built from 16 residues. V shed 4 bases and J 1 base; nucleotides not matched to a gene: 9. Germline CDR1 and CDR2: SGHRS and YFSETQ.

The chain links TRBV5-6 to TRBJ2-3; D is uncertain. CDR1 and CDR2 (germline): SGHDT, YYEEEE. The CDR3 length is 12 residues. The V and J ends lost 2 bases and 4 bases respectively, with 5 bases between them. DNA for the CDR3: TGTGCCAGCAGCTTTTCCCCAGATACGCAGTATTTT. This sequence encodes CASSFSPDTQYF.

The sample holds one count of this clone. CDR3 protein: CASGFSARGGTDTQYF. CDR3 sequence (DNA): TGTGCTAGTGGTTTTTCCGCCAGGGGGGGCACAGATACGCAGTATTTT. This chain joins TRBV12-5 and TRBJ2-3, with a weak D call TRBD1 (7 bases). V was pared by 3 bases and J by 1 base, with 14 bases between. The CDR3 is 16 amino acids. CDR1 is LGHNT, CDR2 FRNRAP, per germline.